Below, one TCR beta chain is given with its context. TCRdb's copy holds only in-frame clones and misses some; the assay was immunoSEQ multiplex PCR. The sample lists more than 60,000 clones; about 81% were seen once. CDR3 length: 15 amino acids. Trimming left V 0 bases short and J 4 bases short, with 12 bases between. CDR1 is MGHRA, CDR2 YSYEKL, per germline. These data originate in a study of OX40 agonist ivuxolimab in advanced cancers. The receptor's source is an adult with an advanced solid tumor such as melanoma, head and neck, liver or kidney cancer. Material: CD4+ or CD8+ T cells sorted from blood, obtained in a trial of the OX40 agonist ivuxolimab. The gene calls are TRBV4-1 and TRBJ2-5, with unresolved D. Here the CDR3 DNA reads TGCGCCAGCAGCCAAGATCCAGGATTATCAGAGACCCAGTACTTC. Its protein product is CASSQDPGLSETQYF.